The present T cell receptor (beta chain) was sequenced within a study of T cells in localized non-small cell lung cancer. Germline lookup yields CDR1 LGHNA and CDR2 YSLEER. This CDR3 region has 15 residues. Deletions cut 1 base from V and 9 bases from J, with 13 bases between. TCRdb's table, derived via immunoSEQ multiplex PCR, lists solely in-frame clones and lacks some. The data hold more than 15,000 clones, with roughly 81% observed a single time. Sequencing used peripheral blood, obtained before any cancer treatment. The rearrangement uses TRBV4-3 and TRBJ1-6, with a tentative D call TRBD1 (5 bases). The receptor comes from a male donor older than 55 with stage I lung adenocarcinoma. The CDR3 bases are TGCGCCAGCAGCCAAGGCGGAGGGGCGGTTTCACCCCTCCACTTT. Protein sequence: CASSQGGGAVSPLHF.